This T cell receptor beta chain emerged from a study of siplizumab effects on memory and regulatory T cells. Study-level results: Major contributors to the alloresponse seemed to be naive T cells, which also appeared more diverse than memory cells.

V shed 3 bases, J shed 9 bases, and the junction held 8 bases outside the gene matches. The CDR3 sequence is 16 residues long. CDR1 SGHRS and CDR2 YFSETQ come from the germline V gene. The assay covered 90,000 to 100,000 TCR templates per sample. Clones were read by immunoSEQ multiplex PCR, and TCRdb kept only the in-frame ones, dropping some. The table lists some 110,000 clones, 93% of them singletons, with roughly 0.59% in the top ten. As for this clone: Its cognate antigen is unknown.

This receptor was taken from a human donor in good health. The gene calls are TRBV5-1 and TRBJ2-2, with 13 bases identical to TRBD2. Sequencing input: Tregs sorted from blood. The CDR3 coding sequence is TGCGCCAGCAGCTCCCCGGGACTAGCGGGGTCCCGGGAGCTGTTTTTT. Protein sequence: CASSSPGLAGSRELFF. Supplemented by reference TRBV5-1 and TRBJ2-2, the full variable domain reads KAGVTQTPRYLIKTRGQQVTLSCSPISGHRSVSWYQQTPGQGLQFLFEYFSETQRNKGNFPGRFSGRQFSNSRSEMNVSTLELGDSALYLCASSSPGLAGSRELFFGEGSRLTVL.